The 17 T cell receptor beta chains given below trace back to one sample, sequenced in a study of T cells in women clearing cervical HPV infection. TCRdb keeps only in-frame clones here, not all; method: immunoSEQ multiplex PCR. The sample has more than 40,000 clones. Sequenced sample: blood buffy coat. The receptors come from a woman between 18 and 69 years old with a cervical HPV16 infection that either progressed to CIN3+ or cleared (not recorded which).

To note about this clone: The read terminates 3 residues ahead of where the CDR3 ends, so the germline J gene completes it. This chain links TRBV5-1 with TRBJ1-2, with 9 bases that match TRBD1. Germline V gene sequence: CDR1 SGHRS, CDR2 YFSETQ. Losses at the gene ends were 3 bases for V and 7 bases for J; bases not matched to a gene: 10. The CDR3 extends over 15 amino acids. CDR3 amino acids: CASSSGDRDIPGYTF. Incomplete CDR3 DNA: TGCGCCAGCAGCTCAGGGGACAGGGATATACCTGGC.

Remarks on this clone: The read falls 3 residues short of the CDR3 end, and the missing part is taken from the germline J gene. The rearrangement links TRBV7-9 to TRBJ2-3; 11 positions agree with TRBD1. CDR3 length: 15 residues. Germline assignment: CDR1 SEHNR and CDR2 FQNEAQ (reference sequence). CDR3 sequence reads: CASSWGQGVRETQYF. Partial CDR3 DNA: TGTGCCAGCAGCTGGGGACAGGGGGTGCGGGAGACG.

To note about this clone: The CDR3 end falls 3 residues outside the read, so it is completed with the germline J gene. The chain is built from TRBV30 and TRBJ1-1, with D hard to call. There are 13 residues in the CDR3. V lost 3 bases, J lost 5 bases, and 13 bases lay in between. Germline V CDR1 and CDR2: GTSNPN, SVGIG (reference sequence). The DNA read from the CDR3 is TGTGCCTGGAGACGGTCCGGAGGGACTGAA. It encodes CAWRRSGGTE. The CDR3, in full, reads CAWRRSGGTEAFF.

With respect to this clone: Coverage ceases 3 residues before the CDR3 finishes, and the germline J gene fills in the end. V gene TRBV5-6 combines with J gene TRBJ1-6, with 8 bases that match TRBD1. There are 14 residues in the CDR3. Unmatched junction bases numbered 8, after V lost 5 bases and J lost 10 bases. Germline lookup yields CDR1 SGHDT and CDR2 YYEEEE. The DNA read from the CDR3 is TGTGCCAGCAGAGGACAGGGTTTTGGGTCACCC. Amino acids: CASRGQGFGSP. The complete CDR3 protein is CASRGQGFGSPLHF.

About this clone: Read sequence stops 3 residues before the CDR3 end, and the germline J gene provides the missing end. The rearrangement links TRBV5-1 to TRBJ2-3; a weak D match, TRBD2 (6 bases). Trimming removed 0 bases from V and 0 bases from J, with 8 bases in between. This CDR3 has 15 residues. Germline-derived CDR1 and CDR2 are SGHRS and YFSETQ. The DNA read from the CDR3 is TGCGCCAGCAGCTTGGGGGGGGTTAGCACAGATACG. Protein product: CASSLGGVSTDT. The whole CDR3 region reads CASSLGGVSTDTQYF.

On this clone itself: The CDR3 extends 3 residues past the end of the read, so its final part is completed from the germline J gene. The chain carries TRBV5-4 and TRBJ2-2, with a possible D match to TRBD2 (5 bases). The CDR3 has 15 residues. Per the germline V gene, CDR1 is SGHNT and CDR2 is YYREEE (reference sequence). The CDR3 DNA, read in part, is TGTGCCAGCAGGGCGGACTTGACCTATAATTCACCG. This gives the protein CASRADLTYNSP. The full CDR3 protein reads CASRADLTYNSPLFF.

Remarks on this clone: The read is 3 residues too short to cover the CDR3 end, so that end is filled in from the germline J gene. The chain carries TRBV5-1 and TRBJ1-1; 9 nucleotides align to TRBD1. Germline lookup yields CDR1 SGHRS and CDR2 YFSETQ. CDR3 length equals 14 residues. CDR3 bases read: TGCGCCAGCAGCTTGGCCAGGGACAGGGTAAGA. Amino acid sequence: CASSLARDRVR. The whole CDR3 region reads CASSLARDRVRAFF.

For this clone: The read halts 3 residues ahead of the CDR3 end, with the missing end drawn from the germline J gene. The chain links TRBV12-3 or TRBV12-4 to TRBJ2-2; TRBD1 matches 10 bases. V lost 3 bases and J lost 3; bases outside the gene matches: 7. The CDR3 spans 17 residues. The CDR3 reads CASSFFSGTGDTGELFF. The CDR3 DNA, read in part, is TGTGCCAGCAGTTTTTTCTCTGGGACAGGGGACACCGGGGAG.

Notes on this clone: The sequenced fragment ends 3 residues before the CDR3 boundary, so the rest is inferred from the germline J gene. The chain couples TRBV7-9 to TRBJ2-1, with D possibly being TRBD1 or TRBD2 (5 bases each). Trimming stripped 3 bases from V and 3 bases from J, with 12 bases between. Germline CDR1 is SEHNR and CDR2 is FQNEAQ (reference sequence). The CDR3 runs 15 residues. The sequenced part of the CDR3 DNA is TGTGCCAGCAGCTTGAGAGGGGCCGGCTACAATGAG. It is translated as CASSLRGAGYNE. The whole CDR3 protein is CASSLRGAGYNEQFF.

The CDR3 protein is CASRTDRGGETQYF. CDR3 DNA (partial): TGTGCCAGCAGGACCGACAGGGGAGGTGAGACC. This chain uses TRBV7-9 with TRBJ2-5, with 8 bases identical to TRBD1. The read ends 3 residues shy of where the CDR3 ends; the end is completed using the germline J gene. The germline gives CDR1 SEHNR, CDR2 FQNEAQ (reference sequence). The J segment lost 5 bases and the V segment lost 6 bases, leaving 8 bases of the junction unmatched. The CDR3 extends over 14 amino acids.

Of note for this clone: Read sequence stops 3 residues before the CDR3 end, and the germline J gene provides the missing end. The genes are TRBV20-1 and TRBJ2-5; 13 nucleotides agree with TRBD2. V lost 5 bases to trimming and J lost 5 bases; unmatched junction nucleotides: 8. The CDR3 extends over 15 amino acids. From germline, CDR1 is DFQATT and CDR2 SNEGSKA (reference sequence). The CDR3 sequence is CSAQTSGGAGETQYF. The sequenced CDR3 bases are TGCAGTGCTCAAACTAGCGGGGGGGCCGGGGAGACC.

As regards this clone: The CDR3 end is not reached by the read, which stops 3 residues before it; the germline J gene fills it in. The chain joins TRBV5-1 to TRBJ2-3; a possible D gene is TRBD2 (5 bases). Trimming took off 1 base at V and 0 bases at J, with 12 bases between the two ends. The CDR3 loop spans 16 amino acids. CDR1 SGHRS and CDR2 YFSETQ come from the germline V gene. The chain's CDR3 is CASSLTRSTSTDTQYF. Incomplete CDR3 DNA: TGCGCCAGCAGCTTGACTAGGAGTACTAGCACAGATACG.

The sequenced part of the CDR3 DNA is TGTGCCAGCAGCTTACTTCAGGCCTACGAG. It yields the protein CASSLLQAYE. The CDR3 as a whole reads CASSLLQAYEQYF. This chain links TRBV11-2 with TRBJ2-7, with D unresolved. The read terminates 3 residues before the CDR3 end, so the remaining end is supplied by the germline J gene. The CDR3 has 13 amino acids. The ends were cut back, 2 bases at V and 2 bases at J, with 7 bases in the middle. Germline V CDR1 and CDR2: SGHAT, FQNNGV.

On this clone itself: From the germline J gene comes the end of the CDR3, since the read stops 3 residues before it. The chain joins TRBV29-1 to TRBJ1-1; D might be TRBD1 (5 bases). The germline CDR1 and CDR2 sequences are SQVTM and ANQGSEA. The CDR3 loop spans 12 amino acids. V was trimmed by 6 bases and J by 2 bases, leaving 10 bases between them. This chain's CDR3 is CSVQDINTEAFF. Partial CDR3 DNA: TGCAGCGTCCAGGACATAAACACTGAA.

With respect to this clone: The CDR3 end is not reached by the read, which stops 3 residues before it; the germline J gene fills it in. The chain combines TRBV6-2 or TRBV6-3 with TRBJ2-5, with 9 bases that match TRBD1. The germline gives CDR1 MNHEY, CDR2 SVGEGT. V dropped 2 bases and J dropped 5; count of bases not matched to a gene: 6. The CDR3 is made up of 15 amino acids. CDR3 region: CASSYGTGGWETQYF. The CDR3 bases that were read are TGTGCCAGCAGTTACGGAACAGGGGGCTGGGAGACC.

CDR3 bases read: TGCGCCAGCAGCTTGGTCGAGTCCCCGGGCACTGAA. Its translation: CASSLVESPGTE. The whole CDR3 sequence reads CASSLVESPGTEAFF. V is TRBV5-1 and J is TRBJ1-1; D gene ambiguous. The read gets to within 3 residues of the CDR3 end, and the germline J gene fills in the rest. There are 15 residues in the CDR3. V was clipped by 0 bases and J by 4 bases, with 13 bases between them. Germline-derived CDR1 and CDR2 are SGHRS and YFSETQ.

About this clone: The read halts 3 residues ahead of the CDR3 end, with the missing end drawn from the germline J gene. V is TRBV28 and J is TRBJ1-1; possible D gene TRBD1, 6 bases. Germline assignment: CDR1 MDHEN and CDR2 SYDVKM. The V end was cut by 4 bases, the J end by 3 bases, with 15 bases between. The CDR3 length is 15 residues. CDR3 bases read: TGTGCCAGCAGTTCCGCAGGGGCGAGAGACACTGAA. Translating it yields CASSSAGARDTE. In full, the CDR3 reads CASSSAGARDTEAFF.